Each of the 13 T cell receptor beta chains below was sequenced from the same sample in a study of Ad26.COV2.S vaccination and SARS-CoV-2 variants. Only in-frame clones appear in the TCRdb table, and some are missing; sequencing was by immunoSEQ multiplex PCR. The table shows under 500,000 clones, with 80% to 95% occurring only once. Treatment meaning: some 19 received Ad26.COV2.S at low or high dose, single or two shots; about five received placebo; per-sample allocation not given. Specimen acquisition occurred on day 63 following the initial vaccine or placebo injection. Sample: peripheral blood, taken in a trial of Ad26.COV2.S vaccine versus placebo. The receptors were gathered from a person aged 18-60 years who received the Ad26.COV2.S COVID-19 vaccine or a placebo.

V gene TRBV7-2 combines with J gene TRBJ1-3, with 7 bases aligning to TRBD1. Germline values: CDR1 SGHTA, CDR2 FQGNSA. This CDR3 contains 16 residues. V trimming: 6 bases; J trimming: 0 bases; junction bases outside the gene matches: 8. CDR3 residues: CASSSGGGSSGNTIYF. CDR3 nucleotide sequence: TGTGCCAGCAGTTCAGGGGGGGGGAGCTCTGGAAACACCATATATTTT.

The chain couples TRBV7-6 to TRBJ2-3, with D uncertain. Trimming removed 1 base at V and 2 bases at J, with 16 bases between. The CDR3 totals 17 residues. Looked up from germline, CDR1 is SGHVS and CDR2 is FNYEAQ. Here the CDR3 DNA reads TGTGCCAGCAGCTTAGATCGAGAGTACCGAAACACAGATACGCAGTATTTT. Translation gives CASSLDREYRNTDTQYF.

Concerning this clone itself: The same CDR3 can be traced to other DNA sequences in this sample. The chain couples TRBV11-2 to TRBJ2-1; 11 bases are a match to TRBD2. J was trimmed by 3 bases and V by 5 bases; bases with no gene match: 3. This CDR3 region has 15 residues. Looked up from germline, CDR1 is SGHAT and CDR2 is FQNNGV. CDR3 in amino acids: CASSDGTSGYNEQFF. In nucleotides, the CDR3 is TGTGCCAGCAGCGACGGGACTAGCGGCTACAATGAGCAGTTCTTC.

The chain employs TRBV9 and TRBJ2-7; 9 bases align to TRBD1. The trim removed 4 bases at V and 6 bases at J, leaving 8 bases unmatched. Germline values: CDR1 SGDLS, CDR2 YYNGEE. The CDR3 is 14 amino acids. CDR3 in amino acids: CASSFTGGPGEQYF. CDR3 DNA: TGTGCCAGCAGCTTTACAGGGGGCCCAGGCGAGCAGTACTTC.

The J gene is TRBJ2-3, the V gene TRBV9, with D unclear. Per germline, CDR1 SGDLS and CDR2 YYNGEE. There are 13 residues in the CDR3. Trimming took 2 bases from V and 0 from J, leaving 4 bases between them. CDR3 nucleotide sequence: TGTGCCAGCAGCGTCACTAGCACAGATACGCAGTATTTT. It encodes CASSVTSTDTQYF.

The chain couples TRBV19 to TRBJ1-1; D remains unclear. Trimming took 5 bases from V and 0 from J, leaving 10 bases between them. The CDR3 is 14 residues long. Germline-derived CDR1 and CDR2 are LNHDA and SQIVND (reference sequence). CDR3 DNA: TGTGCCAGTAGTTCCTTTCCGATGAACACTGAAGCTTTCTTT. Encoded protein: CASSSFPMNTEAFF. Supplemented by reference TRBV19 and TRBJ1-1, the full variable domain reads DGGITQSPKYLFRKEGQNVTLSCEQNLNHDAMYWYRQDPGQGLRLIYYSQIVNDFQKGDIAEGYSVSREKKESFPLTVTSAQKNPTAFYLCASSSFPMNTEAFFGQGTRLTVV.

CDR3 residues: CASSQYRESNYGYTF. CDR3 nucleotide sequence: TGCGCCAGCAGCCAATACCGAGAATCTAACTATGGCTACACCTTC. This chain connects TRBV4-3 to TRBJ1-2; no reliable D call. CDR1 is LGHNA and CDR2 is YSLEER in the germline V gene. This CDR3 region has 15 residues. Between the trimmed V and J ends, which lost 2 bases and 0 bases, there was a span of 10 bases.

The chain joins TRBV25-1 to TRBJ2-2; the match to TRBD1 covers 7 bases. The CDR3 contains 15 residues. With 5 bases clipped from V and 4 bases from J, the junction kept 7 bases outside the gene matches. Germline V CDR1 and CDR2: MGHDK, SYGVNS. The CDR3 region has the DNA TGTGCCAGCAGTCTACAGGGGTTGGGCACCGGGGAGCTGTTTTTT. Amino acids: CASSLQGLGTGELFF.

A single count supports this clone. The chain recombines TRBV2 with TRBJ1-6; tentative D call: TRBD1 (5 bases). Germline V lookup: CDR1 SNHLY, CDR2 FYNNEI. This CDR3 has 16 amino acids. With 8 bases removed from V and 7 bases from J, the gap between germline ends came to 21 bases. The CDR3 DNA reads TGTGCCAGCCGTCTGGACTCAGGGCCGGGAAATTCACCCCTCCACTTT. Translation gives CASRLDSGPGNSPLHF.

CDR3 bases: TGTGCCAGCCAGAGGTTGTGGGTCTCGAACACTGAAGCTTTCTTT. It translates to CASQRLWVSNTEAFF. V is TRBV6-5 and J is TRBJ1-1, with no clear D. Germline V gene sequence: CDR1 MNHEY, CDR2 SVGAGI. This CDR3 region has 15 residues. V lost 8 bases and J lost 1, with 17 bases in between.

The CDR3 DNA reads as TGTGCCAGCAGATCAAGCTCATACCCCACAGATACGCAGTATTTT. Protein product: CASRSSSYPTDTQYF. The rearrangement uses TRBV6-6 and TRBJ2-3; D is unclear. Per germline, CDR1 MNHNY and CDR2 SVGAGI (reference sequence). The CDR3 contains 15 residues. V was trimmed by 6 bases and J by 2 bases, leaving 15 bases between them.

The rearrangement uses TRBV5-1 and TRBJ2-5; D is tentatively TRBD1 or TRBD2 (5 bases each). This CDR3 has 17 residues. The V end was cut by 1 base, the J end by 5 bases, with 21 bases between. CDR1 SGHRS and CDR2 YFSETQ come from the germline V gene. Here the CDR3 reads CASSLRSRQGWGETQYF. The CDR3 DNA sequence: TGCGCCAGCAGCTTGCGGTCCCGGCAAGGTTGGGGGGAGACCCAGTACTTC. The full variable domain, in which reference TRBV5-1 and TRBJ2-5 provide the parts outside the CDR3, is KAGVTQTPRYLIKTRGQQVTLSCSPISGHRSVSWYQQTPGQGLQFLFEYFSETQRNKGNFPGRFSGRQFSNSRSEMNVSTLELGDSALYLCASSLRSRQGWGETQYFGPGTRLLVL.

The genes are TRBV5-4 and TRBJ2-3; weak D call: TRBD1 (5 bases). This CDR3 spans 15 amino acids. The V gene lost 5 bases and the J gene lost 0 bases, with 13 bases spanning the gap. CDR1 and CDR2 (germline): SGHNT, YYREEE (reference sequence). The CDR3 is CASSSQGASTDTQYF. The CDR3 DNA is TGTGCCAGCAGTTCGCAGGGTGCGAGCACAGATACGCAGTATTTT. The whole variable domain, remainder taken from reference TRBV5-4 and TRBJ2-3, is ETGVTQSPTHLIKTRGQQVTLRCSSQSGHNTVSWYQQALGQGPQFIFQYYREEENGRGNFPPRFSGLQFPNYSSELNVNALELDDSALYLCASSSQGASTDTQYFGPGTRLTVL.